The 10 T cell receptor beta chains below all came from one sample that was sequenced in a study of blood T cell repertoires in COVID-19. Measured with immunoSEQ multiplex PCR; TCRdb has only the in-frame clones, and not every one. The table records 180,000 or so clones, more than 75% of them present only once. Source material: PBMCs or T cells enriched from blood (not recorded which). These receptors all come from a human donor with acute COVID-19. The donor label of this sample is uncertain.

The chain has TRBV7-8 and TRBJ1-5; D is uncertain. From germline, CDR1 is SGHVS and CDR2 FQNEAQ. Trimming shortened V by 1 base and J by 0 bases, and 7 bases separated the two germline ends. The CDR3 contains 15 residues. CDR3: CASSLGGYSNQPQHF. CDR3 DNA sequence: TGTGCCAGCAGCTTAGGAGGTTATAGCAATCAGCCCCAGCATTTT.

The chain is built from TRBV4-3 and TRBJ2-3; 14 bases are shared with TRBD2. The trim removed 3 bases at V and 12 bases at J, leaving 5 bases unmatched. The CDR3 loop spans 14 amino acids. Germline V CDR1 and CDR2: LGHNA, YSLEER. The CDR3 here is CASSQTSGGVFQYF. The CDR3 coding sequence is TGCGCCAGCAGCCAGACTAGCGGGGGGGTTTTCCAGTATTTT.

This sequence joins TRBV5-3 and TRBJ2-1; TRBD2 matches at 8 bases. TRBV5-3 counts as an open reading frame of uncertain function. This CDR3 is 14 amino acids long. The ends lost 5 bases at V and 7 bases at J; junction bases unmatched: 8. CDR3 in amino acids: CARSLGLERNEQFF. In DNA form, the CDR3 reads TGTGCCAGAAGTCTGGGACTAGAGAGGAATGAGCAGTTCTTC.

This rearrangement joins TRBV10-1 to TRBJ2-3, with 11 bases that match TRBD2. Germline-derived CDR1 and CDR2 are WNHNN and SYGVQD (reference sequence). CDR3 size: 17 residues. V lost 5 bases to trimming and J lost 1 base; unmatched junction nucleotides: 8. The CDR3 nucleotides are TGCGCCAGCAGTCGTAGCGGGGGGGCCATCGGCACAGATACGCAGTATTTT. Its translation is CASSRSGGAIGTDTQYF.

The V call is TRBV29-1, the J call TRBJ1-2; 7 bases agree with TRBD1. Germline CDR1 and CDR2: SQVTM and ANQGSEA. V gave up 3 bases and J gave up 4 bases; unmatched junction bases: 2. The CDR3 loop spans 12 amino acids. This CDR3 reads CSVESGGYGYTF. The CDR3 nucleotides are TGCAGCGTTGAGTCAGGGGGCTATGGCTACACCTTC.

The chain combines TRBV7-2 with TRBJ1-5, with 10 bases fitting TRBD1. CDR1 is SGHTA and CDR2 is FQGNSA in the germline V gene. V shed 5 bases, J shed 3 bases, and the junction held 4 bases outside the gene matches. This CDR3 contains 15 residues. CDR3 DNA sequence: TGTGCCAGCAGCAGCCGACAGGGGGCCAATCAGCCCCAGCATTTT. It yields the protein CASSSRQGANQPQHF.

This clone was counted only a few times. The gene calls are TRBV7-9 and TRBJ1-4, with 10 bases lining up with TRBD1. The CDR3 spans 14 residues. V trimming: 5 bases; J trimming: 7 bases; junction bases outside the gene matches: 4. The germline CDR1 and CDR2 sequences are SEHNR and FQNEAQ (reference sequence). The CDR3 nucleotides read TGTGCCAGCAGCGCCGGGACAGGGGCTGAAAAACTGTTTTTT. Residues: CASSAGTGAEKLFF.

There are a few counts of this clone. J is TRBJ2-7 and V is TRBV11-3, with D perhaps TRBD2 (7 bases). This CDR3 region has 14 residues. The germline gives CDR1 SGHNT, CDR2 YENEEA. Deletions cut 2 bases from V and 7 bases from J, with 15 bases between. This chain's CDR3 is CASSLFGGAGEQYF. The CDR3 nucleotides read TGTGCCAGCAGCTTATTTGGGGGGGCCGGGGAGCAGTACTTC.

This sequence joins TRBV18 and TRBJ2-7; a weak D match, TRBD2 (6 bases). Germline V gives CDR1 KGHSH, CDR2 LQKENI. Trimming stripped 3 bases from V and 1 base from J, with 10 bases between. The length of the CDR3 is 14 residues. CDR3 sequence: CASSPSGGSYEQYF. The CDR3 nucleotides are TGTGCCAGCTCACCGTCCGGAGGGTCCTACGAGCAGTACTTC.

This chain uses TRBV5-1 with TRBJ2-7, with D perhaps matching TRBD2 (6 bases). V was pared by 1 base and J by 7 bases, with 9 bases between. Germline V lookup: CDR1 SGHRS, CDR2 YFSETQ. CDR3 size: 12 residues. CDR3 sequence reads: CASSLIGREQYF. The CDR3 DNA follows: TGCGCCAGCAGCTTGATTGGGAGGGAGCAGTACTTC.